This T cell receptor beta chain was identified in a study of regulatory T cells in long-lasting Graves disease. Combining iRepertoire HTBI primers with Arm-PCR of CDR3 regions, the authors built TCR beta libraries. TCRdb re-called the multiplex PCR reads with MiXCR, one entry per CDR3 protein. Of roughly 500,000 distinct CDR3 sequences in the sample, 14% were seen once. This clonotype has a count of ten or more. The junction departs from germline at one end; a sequencing error may be responsible. The CDR3 has 15 amino acids. Germline CDR1 reads SGHRS; CDR2 reads YFSETQ. Time point: newly diagnosed GD, antithyroid drugs for less than 3 months. There was RNA extracted from PBMCs, and the TCR library was made from it. These same data were also listed under a study on T cells in Graves' hyperthyroidism and ophthalmopathy.

The chain carries TRBV5-1 and TRBJ2-2; 11 bases agree with TRBD1. The sample consisted of peripheral blood mononuclear cells (PBMCs), taken at new diagnosis, from a patient treated with antithyroid drugs. This receptor was obtained from a woman between 50 and 59 years old with Graves disease. The CDR3 DNA sequence: TGTGCCAGCAGCCCCGGGACAGGGGGCACCGGGGAGCTGTTTTTT. It yields the protein CASSPGTGGTGELFF.